A single TCR beta chain is shown here with its context. The antigen remains unidentified. This sample stems from a study of Graves' ophthalmopathy and Graves' hyperthyroidism. Study conclusions and caveats: For predicting ophthalmopathy progression, the model had about 64% sensitivity and 72.22% specificity.

TCR beta CDR3 regions were amplified from RNA transcripts. Investigators did first-round RT-PCR with HTBI primers, then second-round multiplex PCR. TCRdb itself ran the multiplex PCR reads through MiXCR, one entry per CDR3 protein. The table includes almost 750,000 distinct CDR3 sequences, roughly two fifths detected once. The CDR3 has 17 residues. Germline V gene lookup returns CDR1 SEHNR and CDR2 FQNEAQ (reference sequence). Trimming stripped 4 bases from V and 1 base from J, with 19 bases between. Sample: peripheral blood. This TCR was recovered from an adult man with Graves' ophthalmopathy. The gene calls are TRBV7-9 and TRBJ1-1; D is possibly TRBD1 (6 bases). The CDR3 here is CASSSRWGGASNTEAFF. The CDR3 bases are TGTGCCAGCAGCTCCCGATGGGGGGGGGCGTCGAACACTGAAGCTTTCTTT. Filled out from reference TRBV7-9 and TRBJ1-1, the complete variable domain reads DTGVSQNPRHKITKRGQNVTFRCDPISEHNRLYWYRQTLGQGPEFLTYFQNEAQLEKSRLLSDRFSAERPKGSFSTLEIQRTEQGDSAMYLCASSSRWGGASNTEAFFGQGTRLTVV.